These 32 T cell receptor beta chains were sequenced from one sample in a study of T cells in Graves' hyperthyroidism and ophthalmopathy. It was RNA transcripts that yielded the amplified TCR beta CDR3 regions. The HTBI primer set served for first-round RT-PCR of the TCR CDR3. Each CDR3 protein gets one entry after TCRdb re-called the multiplex PCR reads with MiXCR. The data show some 620,000 distinct CDR3 sequences, around 15% seen once. Sequencing input: blood. The receptor source for this set is a woman aged 25 to 39 with Graves' hyperthyroidism.

This clonotype was seen only a few times. The chain links TRBV13 to TRBJ2-5; 14 nucleotides agree with TRBD2. This CDR3 is 19 amino acids long. The V segment lost 4 bases and the J segment 5 bases; nucleotides outside the gene matches: 15. Germline assignment: CDR1 PRHDT and CDR2 FYEKMQ (reference sequence). In DNA, the CDR3 is TGTGCCAGCAGCTCCCGGAGGGGGACTAGCGGGAGTTTGCTGGAGACCCAGTACTTC. This translates into CASSSRRGTSGSLLETQYF.

At least ten counts were recorded for this clonotype. The J gene is TRBJ2-3, the V gene TRBV5-1, with 10 bases matching TRBD2. The germline CDR1 and CDR2 sequences are SGHRS and YFSETQ. The CDR3 contains 17 residues. V lost 0 bases to trimming and J lost 6 bases; unmatched junction nucleotides: 10. DNA for the CDR3: TGCGCCAGCAGCTTGGCCCCTAGCGGGAGTGGAGGCGATACGCAGTATTTT. This codes for CASSLAPSGSGGDTQYF.

This clonotype has more than one count but fewer than ten. This chain links TRBV24-1 with TRBJ2-1; 8 nucleotides align to TRBD1. Losses at the gene ends were 6 bases for V and 7 bases for J; bases not matched to a gene: 10. Germline V CDR1 and CDR2: KGHDR, SFDVKD. The CDR3 runs 15 residues. DNA for the CDR3: TGTGCCACCAGTCAAAGACAGGGGAGTTCTAATGAGCAGTTCTTC. This gives the protein CATSQRQGSSNEQFF.

This clonotype has a count of ten or more. The chain employs TRBV3-1 and TRBJ2-5; TRBD2 aligns across 9 bases. CDR1 and CDR2 (germline): LGHDT, YNNKEL (reference sequence). V dropped 8 bases and J dropped 4; count of bases not matched to a gene: 11. The CDR3 is made up of 15 amino acids. CDR3 DNA: TGTGCCAGCGACAGACGAACTAGCGGGTTAGAGACCCAGTACTTC. It codes for CASDRRTSGLETQYF.

With regard to this clonotype: At one end, the junction sequence differs from germline, possibly due to a read error. The chain uses TRBV28 and TRBJ1-1, with a weak D call TRBD1 (5 bases). CDR1 and CDR2 (germline): MDHEN, SYDVKM. CDR3 size: 17 residues. DNA of the CDR3: TGTGCCAGCAGTTTATTTCAGTGGAAGGGCCCGGACACTGGAGCTTTCTTT. This translates into CASSLFQWKGPDTGAFF.

The chain uses TRBV28 and TRBJ1-4; D uncertain. Germline lookup yields CDR1 MDHEN and CDR2 SYDVKM. Between the trimmed V and J ends, which lost 4 bases and 5 bases, there was a span of 8 bases. This CDR3 contains 13 residues. CDR3 DNA sequence: TGTGCCAGCAGTTCCTACAGCAATGAAAAACTGTTTTTT. It translates to CASSSYSNEKLFF.

The chain employs TRBV4-1 and TRBJ1-5, with 12 bases aligning to TRBD1. This CDR3 has 15 amino acids. CDR1 is MGHRA and CDR2 is YSYEKL in the germline V gene. Trimming took 3 bases from V and 6 from J; bases not matched to a gene: 3. This CDR3 is CASSQGQGAGQPQHF. The CDR3 DNA follows: TGCGCCAGCAGCCAGGGACAGGGGGCGGGTCAGCCCCAGCATTTT.

This clonotype was seen repeatedly, ten times or more. The genes are TRBV6-1 and TRBJ2-7; D is perhaps TRBD2 (6 bases). Germline CDR1 is MNHNS and CDR2 is SASEGT. V shed 0 bases and J shed 3 bases, with 9 bases lying between them. This CDR3 comprises 14 residues. In nucleotides, the CDR3 is TGTGCCAGCAGTGAAGCGGCGGGAAGCTACGAGCAGTACTTC. It is translated as CASSEAAGSYEQYF.

There are many counts of this clonotype. The rearrangement links TRBV12-3 or TRBV12-4 to TRBJ2-7, with 9 bases aligning to TRBD1. The CDR3 covers 15 residues. Trimming at V came to 4 bases and at J to 6 bases, leaving 10 bases not matched to a gene. The CDR3 is CASSSAGTGYREQYF. CDR3 nucleotide sequence: TGTGCCAGCAGTTCCGCCGGGACAGGGTACCGCGAGCAGTACTTC.

This chain links TRBV7-2 with TRBJ2-7; D could derive from TRBD1 or TRBD2 (6 bases each). Germline V gene sequence: CDR1 SGHTA, CDR2 FQGNSA. The CDR3 length is 14 residues. Trimming cost V 1 base and J 3 bases, with 10 bases left between them. Written as DNA, the CDR3 is TGTGCCAGCAGCTTAGGGGGGGCTTTCTACGAGCAGTACTTC. Translation: CASSLGGAFYEQYF.

This clonotype was recorded at least ten times. The chain combines TRBV11-2 with TRBJ2-1, with D possibly being TRBD1 (5 bases). V gave up 1 base and J gave up 10 bases, with 20 bases separating them. CDR3 size: 16 residues. Germline V lookup: CDR1 SGHAT, CDR2 FQNNGV. The CDR3 DNA reads as TGTGCCAGCAGCTTAGTAACCCCTGGCACAGGCCGAGAGCAGTTCTTC. Translating gives CASSLVTPGTGREQFF.

The count of this clonotype is one. The chain joins TRBV27 to TRBJ2-2; D unclear. The ends were cut back, 6 bases at V and 2 bases at J, with 16 bases in the middle. The CDR3 runs 16 residues. Germline V CDR1 and CDR2: MNHEY, SMNVEV (reference sequence). CDR3 loop: CASSVAVRPNTGELFF. The CDR3 region has the DNA TGTGCCAGCAGCGTGGCAGTGCGGCCAAACACCGGGGAGCTGTTTTTT.

This clonotype was detected many times. V and J are TRBV2 and TRBJ2-7; 14 bases fit TRBD2. The CDR3 has 15 amino acids. Trimming at V came to 8 bases and at J to 4 bases, leaving 7 bases not matched to a gene. The germline V gene encodes CDR1 SNHLY and CDR2 FYNNEI. CDR3 loop: CASGRTSGRRYEQYF. The CDR3 nucleotides read TGTGCCAGCGGTAGGACTAGCGGGAGGAGGTACGAGCAGTACTTC.

Many counts were recorded for this clonotype. The gene calls are TRBV11-2 and TRBJ2-1; D may be TRBD2 (6 bases). V was cut by 2 bases and J by 4 bases, with 15 bases left in between. The CDR3 runs to 16 residues. CDR1 and CDR2 (germline): SGHAT, FQNNGV. CDR3 nucleotides: TGTGCCAGCAGCTTAATCACGGGACTCGGGTACAATGAGCAGTTCTTC. It encodes CASSLITGLGYNEQFF.

In DNA form, the CDR3 reads TGCGCCAGCAGCTTTTTACCCATGGCCAAAAACATTCAGTACTTC. Its translation: CASSFLPMAKNIQYF. The chain couples TRBV5-1 to TRBJ2-4, with D uncertain. Germline V gene data show CDR1 as SGHRS and CDR2 as YFSETQ. The CDR3 covers 15 residues. Trimming took off 2 bases at V and 1 base at J, with 10 bases between the two ends.

The CDR3 reads CATSTLSTRYEQYF. In DNA, the CDR3 is TGTGCCACCAGCACCCTAAGCACACGGTACGAGCAGTACTTC. The chain carries TRBV15 and TRBJ2-7; D unclear. This CDR3 has 14 residues. Trimming shortened V by 4 bases and J by 4 bases, and 14 bases separated the two germline ends. Germline CDR1 LNHNV, CDR2 YYDKDF (reference sequence).

This clonotype has a handful of counts. J is TRBJ2-1 and V is TRBV24-1; 9 nucleotides line up with TRBD2. CDR1 is KGHDR, CDR2 SFDVKD, per germline. The CDR3 is made up of 14 amino acids. V lost 5 bases and J lost 7; bases outside the gene matches: 5. The CDR3 loop reads CATSGLAGLNEQFF. CDR3 in DNA: TGTGCCACCAGTGGCCTAGCGGGACTTAATGAGCAGTTCTTC.

The gene calls are TRBV20-1 and TRBJ1-6, with TRBD1 matching over 8 bases. This CDR3 is built from 13 residues. Trimming cost V 2 bases and J 10 bases; bases outside gene matches: 4. Germline assignment: CDR1 DFQATT and CDR2 SNEGSKA (reference sequence). CDR3 protein: CSARTQGGSPLHF. The CDR3 DNA reads TGCAGTGCTAGAACACAGGGGGGCTCACCCCTCCACTTT.

The J gene is TRBJ2-2, the V gene TRBV6-1; weak D call: TRBD2 (5 bases). From germline, CDR1 is MNHNS and CDR2 SASEGT. Trimming pared 10 bases from V and 1 base from J, leaving 7 bases between. The CDR3 runs to 12 residues. CDR3 sequence (DNA): TGTGCCACCGAGGGGAACACCGGGGAGCTGTTTTTT. Protein sequence: CATEGNTGELFF.

In its sample, this clonotype was seen many times. The CDR3 reads CASSFSTRDVGPDTQYF. The CDR3, as DNA: TGTGCCAGCAGTTTTTCCACGCGGGACGTCGGGCCAGATACGCAGTATTTT. The chain carries TRBV28 and TRBJ2-3; D possibly corresponds to TRBD2 (6 bases). The CDR3 has 17 amino acids. Germline V gives CDR1 MDHEN, CDR2 SYDVKM. Deletions cut 3 bases from V and 4 bases from J, with 20 bases between.

This clonotype was seen many times. The J gene is TRBJ2-5, the V gene TRBV20-1; D might be TRBD1 (6 bases). The CDR3 runs 17 residues. Germline CDR1 and CDR2: DFQATT and SNEGSKA (reference sequence). The V end was cut by 1 base, the J end by 2 bases, with 20 bases between. The CDR3 nucleotides are TGCAGTGCTAGAGCAGGGGTCGCGGCGGGTTTACAAGAGACCCAGTACTTC. It yields the protein CSARAGVAAGLQETQYF.

This clonotype was detected a few times. This chain connects TRBV29-1 to TRBJ2-2; D is ambiguous. CDR1 is SQVTM and CDR2 is ANQGSEA in the germline V gene. With 2 bases removed from V and 0 bases from J, the gap between germline ends came to 10 bases. CDR3 length: 15 residues. The CDR3 DNA follows: TGCAGCGTTGAATTCCCCAGCGCGAACACCGGGGAGCTGTTTTTT. Translation: CSVEFPSANTGELFF.

This clonotype was seen only a few times. V is TRBV10-2 and J is TRBJ1-5; D remains unclear. V shed 4 bases and J shed 4 bases, with 8 bases lying between them. The CDR3 has 13 amino acids. Germline lookup yields CDR1 WSHSY and CDR2 SAAADI. The CDR3, as DNA: TGCGCCAGCAGTGGCCCCTTAAATCAGCCCCAGCATTTT. Protein sequence: CASSGPLNQPQHF.

This clonotype was seen a few times. The rearrangement joins TRBV30 to TRBJ2-7, with unresolved D. Looked up from germline, CDR1 is GTSNPN and CDR2 is SVGIG (reference sequence). This CDR3 region has 11 residues. V dropped 2 bases and J dropped 3 bases, with 5 bases sitting between them. The DNA of the CDR3 is TGTGCCTGGAGTACGGGCTACGAGCAGTACTTC. Translation: CAWSTGYEQYF.

This clonotype was observed a few times. This chain links TRBV19 with TRBJ1-2; 10 positions agree with TRBD1. This CDR3 is built from 14 residues. The V segment lost 5 bases and the J segment 4 bases; nucleotides outside the gene matches: 4. CDR1 and CDR2 from the germline V gene are LNHDA and SQIVND (reference sequence). For the CDR3, the DNA is TGTGCCAGTAGTCGACAGGGGGCCCTCTATGGCTACACCTTC. Translating gives CASSRQGALYGYTF.

This clonotype has at least ten counts. The V gene is TRBV20-1, the J gene TRBJ2-7, with TRBD2 matching over 7 bases. CDR1 and CDR2 from the germline V gene are DFQATT and SNEGSKA (reference sequence). The CDR3 is 18 residues long. Germline trimming cut 1 base from V and 7 bases from J; bases unmatched to any gene: 22. This chain's CDR3 is CSARGGFGAGTTPMEQYF. In DNA, the CDR3 is TGCAGTGCTAGAGGTGGTTTCGGTGCAGGGACTACCCCTATGGAGCAGTACTTC.

CDR3 loop: CASSPTLGTSGSYNEQFF. In DNA, the CDR3 is TGTGCCAGCAGCCCGACCCTAGGGACTAGCGGCTCCTACAATGAGCAGTTCTTC. The genes are TRBV3-1 and TRBJ2-1; 11 bases align to TRBD2. This CDR3 spans 18 amino acids. CDR1 is LGHDT, CDR2 YNNKEL, per germline (reference sequence). The ends lost 4 bases at V and 0 bases at J; junction bases unmatched: 8.

This clonotype has a count of ten or more. The CDR3 region has the DNA TGTGCCAGCAGCCAATCTAACTATGGCTACACCTTC. This encodes CASSQSNYGYTF. The chain combines TRBV3-1 with TRBJ1-2, with D unresolved. CDR3 length: 12 amino acids. Trimming shortened V by 2 bases and J by 0 bases, and 1 base separated the two germline ends. CDR1 and CDR2 from the germline V gene are LGHDT and YNNKEL (reference sequence).

On this clonotype itself: A much larger clone differs from this one at a single base, so this may be a read error. The J gene is TRBJ1-6, the V gene TRBV11-2, with D unresolved. The V end was cut by 8 bases, the J end by 16 bases, with 15 bases between. CDR1 is SGHAT, CDR2 FQNNGV, per germline. The CDR3 contains 11 residues. The CDR3: CASGLLTVLHF. Written as DNA, the CDR3 is TGTGCCAGCGGCCTCCTGACTGTGCTCCACTTT.

This clonotype was seen only a few times. A much larger clone differs from this one at a single base, so this may be a read error. The V and J genes are TRBV28 and TRBJ2-2; 7 positions match TRBD2. V lost 7 bases and J lost 5; bases outside the gene matches: 22. The V gene's germline CDR1 is MDHEN and CDR2 SYDVKM. This CDR3 comprises 19 residues. The CDR3 region is CASTFPSGTNGSGTGELFF. CDR3 DNA: TGTGCCAGCACCTTCCCGTCCGGGACTAACGGGAGTGGAACCGGGGAGCTGTTTTTT.

This clonotype was seen only a few times. The chain carries TRBV27 and TRBJ2-2; D is possibly TRBD2 (6 bases). The CDR3 runs to 14 residues. Trimming left V 6 bases short and J 7 bases short, with 15 bases between. In germline, CDR1 is MNHEY, CDR2 SMNVEV (reference sequence). The CDR3 DNA follows: TGTGCCAGCAGCCGACTAGGGGCGGACGGGGAGCTGTTTTTT. Amino acids: CASSRLGADGELFF.

This clonotype came up a few times. This chain uses TRBV29-1 with TRBJ2-3; TRBD2 is a possible D gene (6 bases). CDR1 is SQVTM and CDR2 is ANQGSEA in the germline V gene. V was cut by 4 bases and J by 2 bases, with 10 bases left in between. This CDR3 has 13 amino acids. The chain's CDR3 is CSVAGRLTDTQYF. The CDR3 DNA sequence: TGCAGCGTTGCGGGGAGGCTCACAGATACGCAGTATTTT.